This passage covers 14 T cell receptor beta chains from one sample sequenced in a study of blood T cell repertoires in COVID-19. Assay: immunoSEQ multiplex PCR; the TCRdb copy retains only in-frame clones and omits some. The profile covers 120,000 or so clones, with roughly 90% appearing a single time and more than 6% taken by the ten largest. The sequencing sample was made of peripheral blood. These receptors all come from a human donor in a cohort sampled during active COVID-19.

This chain joins TRBV28 and TRBJ1-5, with 8 bases that match TRBD1. Unmatched junction bases numbered 9, after V lost 2 bases and J lost 3 bases. The germline V gene has CDR1 MDHEN and CDR2 SYDVKM. The CDR3 contains 17 residues. CDR3 in amino acids: CASSLGQGGGYNQPQHF. The DNA of the CDR3 is TGTGCCAGCAGTTTAGGACAGGGAGGGGGGTACAATCAGCCCCAGCATTTT.

This chain connects TRBV4-1 to TRBJ2-7; D is ambiguous. The V end lost 1 base, the J end lost 2 bases, and 9 bases lay between the germline ends. The CDR3 sequence is 14 residues long. The germline gives CDR1 MGHRA, CDR2 YSYEKL. CDR3 nucleotides: TGCGCCAGCAGCCAAGTGGTGAACACCTACGAGCAGTACTTC. This codes for CASSQVVNTYEQYF.

The genes are TRBV29-1 and TRBJ1-1, with TRBD1 identical over 8 bases. V shed 7 bases and J 5 bases; nucleotides not matched to a gene: 9. This CDR3 contains 13 residues. Germline CDR1 reads SQVTM; CDR2 reads ANQGSEA. In DNA, the CDR3 is TGCAGCGGTTACAGGGGGGTTGAGACTGAAGCTTTCTTT. Translating gives CSGYRGVETEAFF. The whole variable domain, remainder taken from reference TRBV29-1 and TRBJ1-1, is SAVISQKPSRDICQRGTSLTIQCQVDSQVTMMFWYRQQPGQSLTLIATANQGSEATYESGFVIDKFPISRPNLTFSTLTVSNMSPEDSSIYLCSGYRGVETEAFFGQGTRLTVV.

The rearrangement uses TRBV19 and TRBJ2-7, with TRBD2 matching 13 bases. Trimming removed 5 bases from V and 4 bases from J; junction bases left unmatched: 14. The CDR3 runs 18 residues. Looked up from germline, CDR1 is LNHDA and CDR2 is SQIVND (reference sequence). In DNA form, the CDR3 reads TGTGCCAGTAGTTCAACAGACGGGACTAGCGGGACGTTATACGAGCAGTACTTC. This encodes CASSSTDGTSGTLYEQYF.

The V and J genes are TRBV7-6 and TRBJ1-4; D gene ambiguous. Trimming shortened V by 5 bases and J by 3 bases, and 13 bases separated the two germline ends. The CDR3 totals 15 residues. The germline V gene has CDR1 SGHVS and CDR2 FNYEAQ. The CDR3 region has the DNA TGTGCCAGCAGCCATACGGTTTTGGCTAATGAAAAACTGTTTTTT. It is translated as CASSHTVLANEKLFF.

The rearrangement links TRBV5-1 to TRBJ2-5, with D maybe TRBD2 (6 bases). Germline-derived CDR1 and CDR2 are SGHRS and YFSETQ. This CDR3 region has 14 residues. V lost 4 bases, J lost 2 bases, and 12 bases lay in between. CDR3 loop: CASSPLATQETQYF. In DNA form, the CDR3 reads TGCGCCAGCAGCCCCCTAGCGACTCAAGAGACCCAGTACTTC.

V and J are TRBV5-5 and TRBJ2-1, with D possibly TRBD2 on 5 matching bases. The CDR3 has 14 amino acids. V lost 5 bases, J lost 6 bases, and 15 bases lay in between. CDR1 is SGHKS, CDR2 YYEKEE, per germline (reference sequence). In nucleotides, the CDR3 is TGTGCCAGCAGTTGGGGAGTGAATGGCAATGAGCAGTTCTTC. It encodes CASSWGVNGNEQFF. Full variable domain (missing parts from reference TRBV5-5 and TRBJ2-1): DAGVTQSPTHLIKTRGQQVTLRCSPISGHKSVSWYQQVLGQGPQFIFQYYEKEERGRGNFPDRFSARQFPNYSSELNVNALLLGDSALYLCASSWGVNGNEQFFGPGTRLTVL.

In its sample, this clone was seen a few times. The J gene is TRBJ2-1, the V gene TRBV5-1; 7 bases line up with TRBD1. The CDR3 has 14 residues. Germline-derived CDR1 and CDR2 are SGHRS and YFSETQ. J gave up 5 bases and V 0 bases, and 2 bases lay outside the gene matches. CDR3 coding DNA: TGCGCCAGCAGCTTGGGACAGGGAGACAATGAGCAGTTCTTC. Translating gives CASSLGQGDNEQFF.

This rearrangement joins TRBV5-5 to TRBJ2-3; 9 bases line up with TRBD1. Germline lookup yields CDR1 SGHKS and CDR2 YYEKEE (reference sequence). The CDR3 length is 15 residues. With V trimmed by 5 bases and J by 5 bases, 9 bases remained unmatched. CDR3 region: CASRSRDRDRDTQYF. CDR3 bases: TGTGCCAGCAGGTCCCGGGACAGGGACAGAGATACGCAGTATTTT.

The chain joins TRBV5-1 to TRBJ2-1; 8 bases fit TRBD1. Germline V CDR1 and CDR2: SGHRS, YFSETQ. This CDR3 region has 17 residues. V shed 7 bases and J 0 bases; nucleotides not matched to a gene: 12. The chain's CDR3 is CASRTGSGAPSYNEQFF. The CDR3 DNA is TGCGCCAGCCGGACAGGGTCGGGGGCCCCCTCCTACAATGAGCAGTTCTTC.

The chain combines TRBV7-2 with TRBJ2-2, with 8 nucleotides matching TRBD1. In germline, CDR1 is SGHTA, CDR2 FQGNSA. Unmatched junction bases numbered 8, after V lost 6 bases and J lost 5 bases. CDR3 size: 15 residues. CDR3 in DNA: TGTGCCAGCAGGACCGGACAGGGACGAACCGGGGAGCTGTTTTTT. This translates into CASRTGQGRTGELFF.

A single count supports this clone. The chain has TRBV6-5 and TRBJ2-1; TRBD2 matches at 8 bases. This CDR3 has 14 amino acids. With 2 bases clipped from V and 10 bases from J, the junction kept 7 bases outside the gene matches. Per germline, CDR1 MNHEY and CDR2 SVGAGI. CDR3 nucleotides: TGTGCCAGCAGTTACCGCGGGGGGCCCGGGGAGCAGTTCTTC. Translating gives CASSYRGGPGEQFF.

This chain connects TRBV7-9 to TRBJ1-6, with D possibly TRBD1 on 6 matching bases. This CDR3 has 15 residues. The ends were cut back, 2 bases at V and 5 bases at J, with 10 bases in the middle. Germline CDR1 SEHNR, CDR2 FQNEAQ (reference sequence). The CDR3, as DNA: TGTGCCAGCAGCTTAAACGGACAGAATAATTCACCCCTCCACTTT. As protein: CASSLNGQNNSPLHF.

The rearrangement links TRBV14 to TRBJ1-4; 7 positions agree with TRBD1. Trimming at V came to 4 bases and at J to 1 base, leaving 3 bases not matched to a gene. Germline CDR1 SGHDN, CDR2 FVKESK. This CDR3 spans 15 amino acids. CDR3 in DNA: TGTGCCAGCAGCCGCCGACAGGGAACTAATGAAAAACTGTTTTTT. This sequence encodes CASSRRQGTNEKLFF.